The 13 T cell receptor beta chains below come from one sample, sequenced in a study of graft-versus-host responses after intestinal transplantation. Researchers placed around 200,000 CFSE-labeled responder cells in culture with around 200,000 irradiated, violet-dye-labeled stimulator cells. Some clones are missing from TCRdb's copy, which holds only in-frame ones; the method was immunoSEQ multiplex PCR. The data hold around 7,400 clones, with 30% to 40% observed a single time. Source: alloreactive CD8+ T cells from a mixed lymphocyte reaction culture, taken before transplantation. The subset denotes: CFSE-low proliferating T cells sorted from approximately 6-day pre-transplant mixed lymphocyte reaction (GvH or HvG direction). These receptors came from a human patient who was an organ donor for intestinal transplantation.

This clone is large in the sample. The chain links TRBV4-1 to TRBJ2-5; D is undetermined. The CDR3 has 15 residues. CDR1 and CDR2 from the germline V gene are MGHRA and YSYEKL. The ends were cut back, 0 bases at V and 3 bases at J, with 11 bases in the middle. Here the CDR3 reads CASSQDFGQEETQYF. The CDR3 DNA sequence: TGCGCCAGCAGCCAAGATTTCGGTCAAGAAGAGACCCAGTACTTC.

This rearrangement joins TRBV16 to TRBJ2-5; 10 bases match TRBD2. The CDR3 covers 17 residues. Germline V CDR1 and CDR2: KGHSY, FQNENV. The V segment lost 0 bases and the J segment 2 bases; nucleotides outside the gene matches: 6. CDR3 DNA: TGTGCCAGCAGCCAATCGGCACTAGCGGGGAGACAAGAGACCCAGTACTTC. Its protein is CASSQSALAGRQETQYF.

The chain employs TRBV28 and TRBJ1-2; a possible D gene is TRBD1 (5 bases). Trimming cost V 5 bases and J 0 bases, with 25 bases left between them. CDR3 length equals 19 residues. The germline gives CDR1 MDHEN, CDR2 SYDVKM. CDR3 protein: CASSDAPWEGSDPNYGYTF. In DNA, the CDR3 is TGTGCCAGCAGTGACGCCCCCTGGGAGGGGAGTGATCCTAACTATGGCTACACCTTC.

V gene TRBV25-1 combines with J gene TRBJ2-3, with 9 bases fitting TRBD2. J lost 3 bases, V lost 2 bases, and 12 bases had no gene match. The length of the CDR3 is 18 residues. Germline CDR1 MGHDK, CDR2 SYGVNS. CDR3 residues: CASSEMGGGALGTDTQYF. The CDR3 DNA reads as TGTGCCAGCAGTGAAATGGGCGGGGGGGCATTGGGGACAGATACGCAGTATTTT.

In DNA, the CDR3 is TGCGCCACCCGCCCGAGACAGGGTCTCGCCGGGGAGCTGTTTTTT. Its translation is CATRPRQGLAGELFF. This chain joins TRBV10-1 and TRBJ2-2, with 7 nucleotides matching TRBD1. The V segment lost 10 bases and the J segment 6 bases; nucleotides outside the gene matches: 14. Germline V gene lookup returns CDR1 WNHNN and CDR2 SYGVQD (reference sequence). The CDR3 extends over 15 amino acids.

The count of this clone is one. The V and J genes are TRBV7-6 and TRBJ2-7; 7 positions agree with TRBD1. The junction had 2 bases not matched to a gene; V was cut back by 1 base and J by 2 bases. Germline V gene lookup returns CDR1 SGHVS and CDR2 FNYEAQ. The CDR3 consists of 14 residues. CDR3 in amino acids: CASSLGQGTYEQYF. Here the CDR3 DNA reads TGTGCCAGCAGCTTAGGACAGGGAACCTACGAGCAGTACTTC.

V and J are TRBV7-5 and TRBJ1-4; the table's D gene call, TRBD1, was not cross checked with the DNA. TRBV7-5 represents a pseudogene. This CDR3 has 11 amino acids. In DNA, the CDR3 is TGTGCCAGAAGCTCCAGTGGTTGGCTGTTTTTT. It translates to CARSSSGWLFF.

This clone turned up a few times. The rearrangement links TRBV5-8 to TRBJ2-1; a weak D match, TRBD2 (6 bases). Germline-derived CDR1 and CDR2 are SGHTS and YDEGEE. The CDR3 is 14 amino acids. V lost 10 bases, J lost 7 bases, and 21 bases lay in between. CDR3 DNA: TGTGCCGGCTCCTGGGACTTCGGTAAAAATGAGCAGTTCTTC. Its translation is CAGSWDFGKNEQFF. The full variable domain, in which reference TRBV5-8 and TRBJ2-1 provide the parts outside the CDR3, is EAGVTQSPTHLIKTRGQQATLRCSPISGHTSVYWYQQALGLGLQFLLWYDEGEERNRGNFPPRFSGRQFPNYSSELNVNALELEDSALYLCAGSWDFGKNEQFFGPGTRLTVL.

The chain uses TRBV7-9 and TRBJ1-1; possible D gene TRBD1, 5 bases. The CDR3 totals 16 residues. Germline V gives CDR1 SEHNR, CDR2 FQNEAQ (reference sequence). V was trimmed by 5 bases and J by 2 bases, leaving 18 bases between them. The CDR3 nucleotides read TGTGCCAGCAGCCGAGTGATGACAGCCCTTAACACTGAAGCTTTCTTT. This encodes CASSRVMTALNTEAFF.

The chain links TRBV27 to TRBJ1-1; D gene ambiguous. Germline V gene lookup returns CDR1 MNHEY and CDR2 SMNVEV (reference sequence). Trimming cost V 3 bases and J 0 bases, with 5 bases left between them. The CDR3 consists of 13 residues. CDR3 loop: CASSFGLNTEAFF. CDR3 coding DNA: TGTGCCAGCAGTTTTGGGCTGAACACTGAAGCTTTCTTT.

The V call is TRBV7-3, the J call TRBJ2-7; 11 bases map to TRBD1. The CDR3 extends over 15 amino acids. The V and J ends lost 5 bases and 6 bases, in that order; junction bases with no gene match: 9. In germline, CDR1 is SGHTA, CDR2 FQGTGA. This chain's CDR3 is CASSPTGQGGSEQYF. The DNA of the CDR3 is TGTGCCAGCAGCCCCACGGGACAGGGGGGAAGCGAGCAGTACTTC.

By its share, this clone is medium-sized. The rearrangement joins TRBV5-1 to TRBJ1-2; TRBD1 agrees at 8 bases. This CDR3 spans 16 amino acids. Germline V gene data show CDR1 as SGHRS and CDR2 as YFSETQ. Unmatched junction bases numbered 11, after V lost 4 bases and J lost 3 bases. The chain's CDR3 is CASSTLRTGLHYGYTF. The CDR3 DNA sequence: TGCGCCAGCAGCACCCTTAGGACAGGGCTTCACTATGGCTACACCTTC.

Only a few counts were recorded for this clone. This rearrangement joins TRBV10-3 to TRBJ2-3, with D perhaps matching TRBD2 (5 bases). Per germline, CDR1 ENHRY and CDR2 SYGVKD. V lost 10 bases and J lost 8, with 19 bases in between. The CDR3 length is 13 residues. The CDR3 nucleotides read TGTGCCACCCTAGCCGAACCCCGGGGTACGCAGTATTTT. This sequence encodes CATLAEPRGTQYF.